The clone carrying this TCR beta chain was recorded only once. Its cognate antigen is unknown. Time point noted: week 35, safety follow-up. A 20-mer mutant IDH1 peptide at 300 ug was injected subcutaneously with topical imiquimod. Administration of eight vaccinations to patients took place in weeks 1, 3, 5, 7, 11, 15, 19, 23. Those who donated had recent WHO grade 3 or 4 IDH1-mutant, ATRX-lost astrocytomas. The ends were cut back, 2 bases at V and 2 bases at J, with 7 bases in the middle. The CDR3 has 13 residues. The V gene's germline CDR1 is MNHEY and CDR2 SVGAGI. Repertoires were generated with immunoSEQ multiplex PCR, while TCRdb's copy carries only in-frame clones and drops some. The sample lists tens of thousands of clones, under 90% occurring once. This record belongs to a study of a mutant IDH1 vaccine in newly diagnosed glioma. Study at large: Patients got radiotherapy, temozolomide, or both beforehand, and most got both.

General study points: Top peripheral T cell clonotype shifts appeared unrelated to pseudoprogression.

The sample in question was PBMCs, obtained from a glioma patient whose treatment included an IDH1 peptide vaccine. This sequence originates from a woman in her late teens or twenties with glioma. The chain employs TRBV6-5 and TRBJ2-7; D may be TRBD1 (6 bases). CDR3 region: CASSYRDTYEQYF. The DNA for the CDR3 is TGTGCCAGCAGTTACCGGGACACCTACGAGCAGTACTTC.